This T cell receptor beta chain was identified during a study of Graves' ophthalmopathy and Graves' hyperthyroidism. Study outcomes and limitations: Prediction of ophthalmopathy progression reached over 65% sensitivity and about 72% specificity. Blood samples also showed most expanded thyroid clonotypes exceeding 0.001 frequency.

Amplification of the TCR beta CDR3 regions used RNA transcripts (as template). HTBI-primed RT-PCR formed the first round, and a multiplex PCR formed the second. In TCRdb, the multiplex PCR reads were re-called with MiXCR into one record per CDR3 protein. The repertoire holds over a million distinct CDR3 sequences, with less than 45% as singletons. In its sample, this clonotype was seen once. The antigen is not known. A read error is possible here, since a much larger clone lies one base away. V was cut by 4 bases and J by 5 bases, with 15 bases left in between. CDR1 is SGHRS and CDR2 is YFSETQ in the germline V gene. The CDR3 runs 14 residues. Diagnosis used clinical symptoms, serum thyroxine, TRAb, thyroid ultrasound and orbital computed tomography.

The TCR comes from an adult man with Graves' hyperthyroidism. The chain couples TRBV5-1 to TRBJ2-5; D may be TRBD1 (5 bases). The specimen was peripheral blood or thyroid tissue (not recorded which). The CDR3, as DNA: TGCGCCAGCAGCAGAAGGGCAGGGATGGAGACCCAGTACTTC. It translates to CASSRRAGMETQYF.